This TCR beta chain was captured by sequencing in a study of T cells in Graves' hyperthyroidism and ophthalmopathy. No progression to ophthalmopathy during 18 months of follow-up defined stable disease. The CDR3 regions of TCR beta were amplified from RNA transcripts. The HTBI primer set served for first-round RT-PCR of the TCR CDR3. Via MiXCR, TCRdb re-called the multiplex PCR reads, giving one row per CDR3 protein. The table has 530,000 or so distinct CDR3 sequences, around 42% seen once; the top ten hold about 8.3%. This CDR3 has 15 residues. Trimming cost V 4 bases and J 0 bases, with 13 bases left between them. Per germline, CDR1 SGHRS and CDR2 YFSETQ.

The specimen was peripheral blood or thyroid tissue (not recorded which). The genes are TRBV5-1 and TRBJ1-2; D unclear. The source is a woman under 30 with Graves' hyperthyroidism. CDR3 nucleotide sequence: TGCGCCAGCAGCCCGGACGGACCTCCTAACTATGGCTACACCTTC. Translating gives CASSPDGPPNYGYTF. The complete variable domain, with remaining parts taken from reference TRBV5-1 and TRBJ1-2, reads KAGVTQTPRYLIKTRGQQVTLSCSPISGHRSVSWYQQTPGQGLQFLFEYFSETQRNKGNFPGRFSGRQFSNSRSEMNVSTLELGDSALYLCASSPDGPPNYGYTFGSGTRLTVV.